This note documents a single TCR beta chain sequence. The sample originates from a study of blood T cell repertoires in COVID-19. Only in-frame clones appear in the TCRdb table, and some are missing; sequencing was by immunoSEQ multiplex PCR. The data show 150,000 to 200,000 clones, 82% seen once. Germline V gene sequence: CDR1 KGHDR, CDR2 SFDVKD. This CDR3 is built from 15 residues. The V gene end was trimmed by 6 bases and the J gene end by 1 base; junction bases not matched to a gene: 5. The chain carries TRBV24-1 and TRBJ2-3, with TRBD2 matching 8 bases. This clonotype originated in a woman in her 30s with acute or convalescent COVID-19. The sample was peripheral blood. CDR3 DNA sequence: TGTGCCACCAGTCGAGCGGGGGCCCGCACAGATACGCAGTATTTT. Encoded protein: CATSRAGARTDTQYF.